The 16 T cell receptor beta chains listed next were all sequenced from one sample in a study of OX40 agonist ivuxolimab in advanced cancers. Using immunoSEQ multiplex PCR, the repertoire was profiled, and TCRdb retains in-frame clones only, with some absent. The sample consists of fewer than 30,000 clones, about 74% of them appearing once. Sequences were derived from CD4+ or CD8+ T cells sorted from blood, sampled in a trial of the OX40 agonist ivuxolimab. Source of these receptors: an adult with an advanced solid tumor such as melanoma, head and neck, liver or kidney cancer.

The rearrangement joins TRBV14 to TRBJ2-6; D unresolved. V was pared by 6 bases and J by 3 bases, with 12 bases between. Germline CDR1 and CDR2: SGHDN and FVKESK. This CDR3 is 15 amino acids long. DNA for the CDR3: TGTGCCAGCAGTTTTATACGAGGTGGGGCCAACGTCCTGACTTTC. Its translation: CASSFIRGGANVLTF.

V is TRBV20-1 and J is TRBJ2-5; TRBD1 is a possible D gene (6 bases). Germline CDR1 reads DFQATT; CDR2 reads SNEGSKA (reference sequence). CDR3 length: 11 residues. Trimming removed 5 bases at V and 5 bases at J, with 9 bases between. The CDR3 nucleotides are TGCAGTGCTTACAGGGAGGAGACCCAGTACTTC. It specifies CSAYREETQYF.

The V gene is TRBV25-1, the J gene TRBJ2-5, with 12 positions matching TRBD2. The length of the CDR3 is 16 residues. Germline values: CDR1 MGHDK, CDR2 SYGVNS. After removal of 1 base from V and 5 bases from J, the junction contained 5 bases not matched to a gene. The DNA of the CDR3 is TGTGCCAGCAGTGAATCACTAGCGGGGGGCGGTGAGACCCAGTACTTC. Translating it yields CASSESLAGGGETQYF.

V is TRBV14 and J is TRBJ1-4; D may be TRBD1 (5 bases). Germline V gene data show CDR1 as SGHDN and CDR2 as FVKESK. CDR3 size: 14 residues. V lost 4 bases and J 4 bases, leaving 10 bases between the germline ends. For the CDR3, the DNA is TGTGCCAGCAGCCGCTATGGGGGTAATGAAAAACTGTTTTTT. Amino acid sequence: CASSRYGGNEKLFF.

This clone was detected only a few times. The chain employs TRBV4-2 and TRBJ1-2, with D tentatively TRBD1 (5 bases). CDR1 LGHNA and CDR2 YNFKEQ come from the germline V gene. Trimming cost V 0 bases and J 4 bases, with 15 bases left between them. The CDR3 runs 16 residues. The CDR3 spells CASSQEGRGQGYGYTF. The CDR3 DNA is TGTGCCAGCAGCCAAGAGGGGCGAGGGCAGGGCTATGGCTACACCTTC.

J is TRBJ1-2 and V is TRBV9, with D possibly TRBD1 on 6 matching bases. This CDR3 region has 15 residues. Germline CDR1 and CDR2: SGDLS and YYNGEE. V was clipped by 4 bases and J by 8 bases, with 21 bases between them. The CDR3 DNA reads TGTGCCAGCAGCCCCCTGGGGGGCACAGGTGGGGGCTACACCTTC. Translation: CASSPLGGTGGGYTF.

This clone was detected a few times. The genes are TRBV11-1 and TRBJ1-1, with D possibly matching TRBD1 (6 bases). The length of the CDR3 is 15 residues. V gave up 3 bases and J gave up 4 bases, with 15 bases separating them. The V gene's germline CDR1 is SGHAT and CDR2 FQDESV (reference sequence). CDR3 loop: CASSFGLGAGTEAFF. The CDR3 nucleotides are TGTGCCAGCAGCTTTGGGTTGGGGGCCGGCACTGAAGCTTTCTTT.

The genes are TRBV5-1 and TRBJ2-7; TRBD2 aligns across 9 bases. The germline gives CDR1 SGHRS, CDR2 YFSETQ. V was clipped by 2 bases and J by 5 bases; unmatched bases: 8. CDR3 length: 15 residues. CDR3 bases: TGCGCCAGCAGCTTAGCGGGGGGATCTCGGGACGAGCAGTACTTC. It yields the protein CASSLAGGSRDEQYF.

This chain joins TRBV5-1 and TRBJ1-6; D gene unclear. Germline loops: CDR1 SGHRS, CDR2 YFSETQ. The CDR3 is 16 residues long. V shed 1 base and J shed 6 bases, with 14 bases lying between them. CDR3 nucleotides: TGCGCCAGCAGCTTGAGGGATCAGGTGACTAATTCACCCCTCCACTTT. It encodes CASSLRDQVTNSPLHF.

The chain combines TRBV4-2 with TRBJ1-2, with TRBD1 identical over 9 bases. The CDR3 loop spans 17 amino acids. Germline CDR1 and CDR2: LGHNA and YNFKEQ. The ends lost 3 bases at V and 3 bases at J; junction bases unmatched: 11. The CDR3 reads CASSHGQGTSMDYGYTF. CDR3 in DNA: TGTGCCAGCAGCCACGGACAGGGGACCTCAATGGACTATGGCTACACCTTC.

This rearrangement joins TRBV7-9 to TRBJ2-7, with TRBD1 identical over 8 bases. Germline CDR1 SEHNR, CDR2 FQNEAQ (reference sequence). J lost 4 bases, V lost 6 bases, and 11 bases had no gene match. This CDR3 comprises 15 residues. CDR3: CASRPRTGTGYEQYF. The CDR3, as DNA: TGTGCCAGCAGACCAAGGACAGGGACGGGATACGAGCAGTACTTC.

This clone was seen a few times. The J gene is TRBJ2-4, the V gene TRBV20-1; 7 bases fit TRBD1. The CDR3 extends over 11 amino acids. With 1 base clipped from V and 15 bases from J, the junction kept 6 bases outside the gene matches. CDR1 is DFQATT, CDR2 SNEGSKA, per germline (reference sequence). CDR3 loop: CSARGRDRMYF. CDR3 nucleotide sequence: TGCAGTGCTAGAGGCCGGGACAGAATGTACTTC.

The chain couples TRBV6-6 to TRBJ1-1, with 9 nucleotides matching TRBD1. In germline, CDR1 is MNHNY, CDR2 SVGAGI (reference sequence). Trimming removed 6 bases from V and 1 base from J; junction bases left unmatched: 3. The length of the CDR3 is 14 residues. The CDR3 sequence is CASRTGGGNTEAFF. DNA of the CDR3: TGTGCCAGCAGGACAGGGGGAGGGAACACTGAAGCTTTCTTT.

The V gene is TRBV5-4, the J gene TRBJ1-2, with 10 bases aligning to TRBD1. The CDR3 is made up of 16 amino acids. Losses at the gene ends were 4 bases for V and 0 bases for J; bases not matched to a gene: 6. Germline V lookup: CDR1 SGHNT, CDR2 YYREEE (reference sequence). CDR3 region: CASSPGTGDPNYGYTF. Written as DNA, the CDR3 is TGTGCCAGCAGCCCCGGGACAGGGGACCCTAACTATGGCTACACCTTC. The full variable domain, in which reference TRBV5-4 and TRBJ1-2 provide the parts outside the CDR3, is ETGVTQSPTHLIKTRGQQVTLRCSSQSGHNTVSWYQQALGQGPQFIFQYYREEENGRGNFPPRFSGLQFPNYSSELNVNALELDDSALYLCASSPGTGDPNYGYTFGSGTRLTVV.

The sample holds a few counts of this clone. The V call is TRBV7-2, the J call TRBJ2-7; 7 nucleotides line up with TRBD2. The CDR3 runs 15 residues. V was pared by 5 bases and J by 0 bases, with 7 bases of the junction left unmatched. The germline CDR1 and CDR2 sequences are SGHTA and FQGNSA. This CDR3 is CASSPSAGDSYEQYF. In DNA form, the CDR3 reads TGTGCCAGCAGCCCCTCTGCGGGGGACTCCTACGAGCAGTACTTC.

This clone came up a few times. The V and J genes are TRBV5-1 and TRBJ2-3; no clear D. CDR1 is SGHRS and CDR2 is YFSETQ in the germline V gene. The CDR3 spans 16 residues. The V gene lost 0 bases and the J gene lost 0 bases, with 11 bases spanning the gap. The CDR3 reads CASSLGGISSTDTQYF. For the CDR3, the DNA is TGCGCCAGCAGCTTGGGTGGGATCTCTAGCACAGATACGCAGTATTTT.